This entry concerns a single T cell receptor beta chain. The antigen remains unidentified. The assay ran at deep level. Measured with immunoSEQ multiplex PCR; TCRdb has only the in-frame clones, and not every one. The sample holds about 1 million clones, 78% seen once. This CDR3 comprises 14 residues. After removal of 5 bases from V and 5 bases from J, the junction contained 3 bases not matched to a gene. CDR1 and CDR2 (germline): SGHTA, FQGNSA. The data are from a study of shared clonotypes between healthy human individuals. General study points: Sampling was confined to blood; repertoires within tissues likely differ.

The donor cohort consisted entirely of Caucasian adults residing in Nashville, Tennessee. Material: memory CD4+ T cells from PBMCs. Subset given: CD45RA-negative fraction. The chain employs TRBV7-2 and TRBJ2-3; 11 nucleotides align to TRBD2. The origin of this receptor is a man younger than 35 in good health. Some clones in this sample may be carry-over from other donors' samples. CDR3 bases: TGTGCCAGCAGCGAGGGACTAGCGGAAGATACGCAGTATTTT. The encoded protein is CASSEGLAEDTQYF.